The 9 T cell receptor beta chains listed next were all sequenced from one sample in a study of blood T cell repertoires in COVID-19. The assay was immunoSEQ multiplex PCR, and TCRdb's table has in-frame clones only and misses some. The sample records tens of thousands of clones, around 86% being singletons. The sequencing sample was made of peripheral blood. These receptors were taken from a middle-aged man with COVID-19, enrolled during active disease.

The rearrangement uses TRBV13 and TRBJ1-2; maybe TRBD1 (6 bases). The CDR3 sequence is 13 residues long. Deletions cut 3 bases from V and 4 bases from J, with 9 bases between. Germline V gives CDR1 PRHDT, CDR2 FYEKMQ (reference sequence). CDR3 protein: CASSLAGAYGYTF. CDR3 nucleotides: TGTGCCAGCAGCTTGGCGGGGGCCTATGGCTACACCTTC. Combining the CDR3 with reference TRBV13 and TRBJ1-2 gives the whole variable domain AAGVIQSPRHLIKEKRETATLKCYPIPRHDTVYWYQQGPGQDPQFLISFYEKMQSDKGSIPDRFSAQQFSDYHSELNMSSLELGDSALYFCASSLAGAYGYTFGSGTRLTVV.

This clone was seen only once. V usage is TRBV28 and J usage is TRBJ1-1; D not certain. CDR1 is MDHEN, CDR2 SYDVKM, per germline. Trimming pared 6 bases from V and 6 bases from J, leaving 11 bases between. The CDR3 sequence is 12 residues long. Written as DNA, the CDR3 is TGTGCCAGCAGGCGGGTGAGCGCTGAAGCTTTCTTT. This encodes CASRRVSAEAFF.

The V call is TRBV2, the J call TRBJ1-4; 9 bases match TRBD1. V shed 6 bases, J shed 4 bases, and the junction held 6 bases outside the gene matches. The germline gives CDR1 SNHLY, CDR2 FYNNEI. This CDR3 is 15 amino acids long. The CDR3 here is CASRGQGVNNEKLFF. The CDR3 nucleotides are TGTGCCAGCAGGGGACAGGGAGTAAATAATGAAAAACTGTTTTTT.

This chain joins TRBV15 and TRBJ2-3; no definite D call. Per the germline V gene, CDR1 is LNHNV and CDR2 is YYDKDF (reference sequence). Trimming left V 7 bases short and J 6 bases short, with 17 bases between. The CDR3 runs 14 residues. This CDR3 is CATTHIPAGDTQYF. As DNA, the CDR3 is TGTGCCACCACCCACATCCCTGCCGGGGATACGCAGTATTTT.

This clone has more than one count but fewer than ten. The CDR3 region is CASSLSREETQYF. Written as DNA, the CDR3 is TGTGCCAGCAGCTTGTCCAGGGAAGAGACCCAGTACTTC. The chain is built from TRBV7-3 and TRBJ2-5, with D maybe TRBD1 (5 bases). The germline CDR1 and CDR2 sequences are SGHTA and FQGTGA. V lost 3 bases and J lost 3, with 8 bases in between. The CDR3 consists of 13 residues.

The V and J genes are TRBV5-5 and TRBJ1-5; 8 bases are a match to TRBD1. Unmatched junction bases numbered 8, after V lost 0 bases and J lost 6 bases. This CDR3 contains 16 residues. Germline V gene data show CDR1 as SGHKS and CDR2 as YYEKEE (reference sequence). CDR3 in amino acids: CASSLEVGTGSQPQHF. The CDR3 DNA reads TGTGCCAGCAGCTTGGAGGTAGGGACAGGCAGTCAGCCCCAGCATTTT.

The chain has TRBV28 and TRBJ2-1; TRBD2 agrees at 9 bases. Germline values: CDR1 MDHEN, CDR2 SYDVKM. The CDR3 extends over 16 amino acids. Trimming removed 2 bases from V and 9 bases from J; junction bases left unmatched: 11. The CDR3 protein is CASSLSFAGGGSEQFF. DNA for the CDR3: TGTGCCAGCAGTTTAAGTTTCGCGGGAGGGGGGAGTGAGCAGTTCTTC.

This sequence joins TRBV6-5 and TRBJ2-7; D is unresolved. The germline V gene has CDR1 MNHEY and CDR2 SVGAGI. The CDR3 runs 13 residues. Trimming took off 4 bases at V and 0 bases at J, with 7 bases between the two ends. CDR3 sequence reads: CASSLTDSYEQYF. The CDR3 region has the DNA TGTGCCAGCAGTTTAACAGACTCCTACGAGCAGTACTTC.

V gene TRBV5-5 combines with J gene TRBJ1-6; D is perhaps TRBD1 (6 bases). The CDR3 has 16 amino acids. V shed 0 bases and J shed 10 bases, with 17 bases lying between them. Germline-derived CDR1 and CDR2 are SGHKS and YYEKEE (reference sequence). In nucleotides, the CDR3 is TGTGCCAGCAGCTTGGATTATAACAGGGTACGATCACCCCTCCACTTT. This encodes CASSLDYNRVRSPLHF.